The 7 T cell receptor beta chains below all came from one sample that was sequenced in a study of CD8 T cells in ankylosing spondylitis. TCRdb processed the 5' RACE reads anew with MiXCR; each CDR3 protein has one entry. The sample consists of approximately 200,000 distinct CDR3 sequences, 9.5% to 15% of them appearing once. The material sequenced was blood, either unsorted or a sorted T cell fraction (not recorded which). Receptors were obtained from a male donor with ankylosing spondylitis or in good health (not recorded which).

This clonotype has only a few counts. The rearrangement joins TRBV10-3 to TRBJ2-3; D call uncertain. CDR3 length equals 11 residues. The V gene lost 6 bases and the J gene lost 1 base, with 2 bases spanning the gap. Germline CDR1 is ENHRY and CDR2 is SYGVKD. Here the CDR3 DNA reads TGTGCCATCAGGGGCACAGATACGCAGTATTTT. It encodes CAIRGTDTQYF.

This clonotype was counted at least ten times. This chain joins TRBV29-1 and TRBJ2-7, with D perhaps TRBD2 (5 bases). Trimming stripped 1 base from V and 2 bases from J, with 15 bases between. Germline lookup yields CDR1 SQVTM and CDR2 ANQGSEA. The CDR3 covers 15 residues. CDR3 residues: CSVEGESPNPYEQYF. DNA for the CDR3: TGCAGCGTTGAAGGGGAGAGCCCGAACCCCTACGAGCAGTACTTC.

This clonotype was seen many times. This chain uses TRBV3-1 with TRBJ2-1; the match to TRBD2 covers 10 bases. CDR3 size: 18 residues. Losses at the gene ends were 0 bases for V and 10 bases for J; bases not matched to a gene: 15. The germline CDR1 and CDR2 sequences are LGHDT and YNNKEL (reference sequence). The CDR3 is CASSQDRSGRAVEWEQFF. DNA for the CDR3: TGTGCCAGCAGCCAAGATCGGAGCGGGAGGGCGGTTGAGTGGGAGCAGTTCTTC.

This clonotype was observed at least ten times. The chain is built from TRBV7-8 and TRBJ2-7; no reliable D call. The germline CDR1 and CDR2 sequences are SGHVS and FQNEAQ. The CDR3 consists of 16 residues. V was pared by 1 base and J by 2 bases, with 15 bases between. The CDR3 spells CASSLERVILTYEQYF. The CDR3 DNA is TGTGCCAGCAGCTTAGAAAGAGTGATTCTGACCTACGAGCAGTACTTC. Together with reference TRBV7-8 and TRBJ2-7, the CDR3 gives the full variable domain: GAGVSQSPRYKVAKRGQDVALRCDPISGHVSLFWYQQALGQGPEFLTYFQNEAQLDKSGLPSDRFFAERPEGSVSTLKIQRTQQEDSAVYLCASSLERVILTYEQYFGPGTRLTVT.

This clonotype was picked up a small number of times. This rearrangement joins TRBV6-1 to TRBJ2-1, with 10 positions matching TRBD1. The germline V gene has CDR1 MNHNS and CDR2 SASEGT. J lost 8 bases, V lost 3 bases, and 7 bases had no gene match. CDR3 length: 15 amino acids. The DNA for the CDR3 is TGTGCCAGCAGTGATAGACAGGGGGCGTGGTATGAGCAGTTCTTC. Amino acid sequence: CASSDRQGAWYEQFF.

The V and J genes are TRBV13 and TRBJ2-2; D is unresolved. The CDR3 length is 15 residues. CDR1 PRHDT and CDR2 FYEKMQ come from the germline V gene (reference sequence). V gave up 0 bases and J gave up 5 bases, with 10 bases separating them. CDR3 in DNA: TGTGCCAGCAGCTTAGGTCCTTATCCAACCGGGGAGCTGTTTTTT. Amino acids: CASSLGPYPTGELFF.

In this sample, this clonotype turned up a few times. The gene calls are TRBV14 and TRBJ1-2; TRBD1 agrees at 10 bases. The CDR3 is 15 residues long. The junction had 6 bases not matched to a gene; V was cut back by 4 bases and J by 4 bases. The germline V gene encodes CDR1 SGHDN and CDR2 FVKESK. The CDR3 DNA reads TGTGCCAGCAGCCCCGGGACAGGGGTTACCTATGGCTACACCTTC. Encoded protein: CASSPGTGVTYGYTF.